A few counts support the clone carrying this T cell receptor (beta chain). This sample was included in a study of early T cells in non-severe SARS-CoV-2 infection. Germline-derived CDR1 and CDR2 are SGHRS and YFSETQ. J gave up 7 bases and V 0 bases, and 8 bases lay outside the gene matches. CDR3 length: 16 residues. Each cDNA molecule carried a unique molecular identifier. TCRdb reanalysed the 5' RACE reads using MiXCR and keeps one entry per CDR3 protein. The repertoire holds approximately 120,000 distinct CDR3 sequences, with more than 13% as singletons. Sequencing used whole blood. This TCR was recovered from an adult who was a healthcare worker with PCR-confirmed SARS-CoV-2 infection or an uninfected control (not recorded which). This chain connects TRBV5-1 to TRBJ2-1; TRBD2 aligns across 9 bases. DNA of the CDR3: TGCGCCAGCAGCTTGGGTGGCGGGGGGGCGAGGAATGAGCAGTTCTTC. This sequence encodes CASSLGGGGARNEQFF.